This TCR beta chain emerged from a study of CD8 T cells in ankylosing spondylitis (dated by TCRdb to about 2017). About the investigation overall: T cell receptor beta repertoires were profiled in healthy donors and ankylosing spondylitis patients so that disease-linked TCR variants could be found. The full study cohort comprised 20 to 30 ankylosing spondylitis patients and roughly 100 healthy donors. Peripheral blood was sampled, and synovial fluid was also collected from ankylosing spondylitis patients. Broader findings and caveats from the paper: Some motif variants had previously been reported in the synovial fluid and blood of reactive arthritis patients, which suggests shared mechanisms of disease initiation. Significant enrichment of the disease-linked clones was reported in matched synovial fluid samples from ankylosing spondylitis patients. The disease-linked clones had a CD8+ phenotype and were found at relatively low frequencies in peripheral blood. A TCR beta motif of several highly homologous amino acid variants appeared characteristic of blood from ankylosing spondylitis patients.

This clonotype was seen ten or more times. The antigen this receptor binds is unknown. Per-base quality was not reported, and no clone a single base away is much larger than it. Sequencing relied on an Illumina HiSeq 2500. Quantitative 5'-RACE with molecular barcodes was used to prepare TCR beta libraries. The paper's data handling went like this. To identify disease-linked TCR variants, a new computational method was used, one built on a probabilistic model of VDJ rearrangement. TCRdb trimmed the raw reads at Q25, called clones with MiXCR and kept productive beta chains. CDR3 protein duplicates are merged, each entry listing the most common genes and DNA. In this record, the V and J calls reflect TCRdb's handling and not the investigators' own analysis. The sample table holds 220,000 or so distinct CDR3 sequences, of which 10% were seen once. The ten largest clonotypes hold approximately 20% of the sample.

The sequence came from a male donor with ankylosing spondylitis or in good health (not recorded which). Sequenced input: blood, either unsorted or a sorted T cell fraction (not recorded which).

In nucleotide form, the sequence is TGTGCCAGCAGTTTACGGGGACTCACCTTAAACAATGAGCAGTTCTTC. This gives the protein CASSLRGLTLNNEQFF. The chain is encoded by TRBV12-3 or TRBV12-4 joined to TRBJ2-1; a tentative D match to TRBD2 spans 6 bases. The CDR3 runs 16 residues from the cysteine to the phenylalanine. CDR3 DNA only is kept here, 48 bases in frame from base 1. V is pared back by 2 bases and J by 5 bases, with 16 bases lying between the germline termini.